This is a list of T cell receptor beta chains from one sample in a study of CD8 T cells in Susac syndrome. TCRdb analysed the immunoSEQ multiplex PCR reads with MiXCR anew, one entry per CDR3 protein. The sample records about 250,000 distinct CDR3 sequences, 80% to 95% being singletons. Sequencing was done on a sample of CD4+ T cells from PBMCs. These receptors all come from a human donor with multiple sclerosis. Both conserved end residues are part of each CDR3. A D gene is named only where the DNA matches it firmly. Not every row has a clone size; where given, it reads once, few, many or a size class.

d_gene,j_gene,abundance,v_gene,len,CDR3nt,CDR3aa
.,TRBJ1-3,.,TRBV6-5,13,TGTGCCAGCAGTTACTCGGAGGGAAACACCATATATTTT,CASSYSEGNTIYF
.,TRBJ2-1,.,TRBV12-3/TRBV12-4,13,TGTGCCAGCAGTTCGGGACCGTTCGAGGAGCAGTTCTTC,CASSSGPFEEQFF
.,TRBJ1-1,.,TRBV12-3/TRBV12-4,13,TGTGCCACCGAGCGGCGGGGGGAGGGTGAAGCTTTCTTT,CATERRGEGEAFF
.,TRBJ2-2,.,TRBV3-1,16,TGTGCCAGCAGCCAGTATCGGTCGGGGGCGTCCGGGGAGCTGTTTTTT,CASSQYRSGASGELFF
.,TRBJ2-3,.,TRBV20-1,15,TGCAGTGCTGACCCCAGATCAACTAGCACAGATACGCAGTATTTT,CSADPRSTSTDTQYF
TRBD1,TRBJ1-1,few,TRBV6-1,15,TGTGCCAGCAGCCGACGGAACAGGGGGCATGGTGAAGCTTTCTTT,CASSRRNRGHGEAFF
.,TRBJ2-3,.,TRBV30,15,TGTGCCTGGAGTCCAGGGGTCCTCCTCACAGATACGCAGTATTTT,CAWSPGVLLTDTQYF
.,TRBJ1-2,.,TRBV6-5,13,TGTGCCAGCAGTTACGGGCAGTACTATGGCTACACCTTC,CASSYGQYYGYTF
TRBD1,TRBJ2-2,once,TRBV7-9,15,TGTGCCGCTCCTCTCTCAGGGGGAAACACCGGGGAGCTGTTTTTT,CAAPLSGGNTGELFF
TRBD1,TRBJ2-5,.,TRBV13,16,TGTGCCAGCAGCCACACATTCGACAGGGGACAAGAGACCCAGTACTTC,CASSHTFDRGQETQYF
.,TRBJ1-1,.,TRBV29-1,15,TGCAGCGCCGAGGCCCATGGACAGCCGGTCACTGAAGCTTTCTTT,CSAEAHGQPVTEAFF
.,TRBJ2-5,once,TRBV6-1,13,TGTGCCAGCAGTGAACAGGAACAAGAGACCCAGTACTTC,CASSEQEQETQYF
TRBD1,TRBJ1-6,.,TRBV12-5,18,TGTGCTAGTGGTTTGGACCACCAGACAGGGGGAGGTTCCTCACCCCTCCACTTT,CASGLDHQTGGGSSPLHF
TRBD2,TRBJ2-1,.,TRBV10-3,15,TGTGCCATCAGTGACAAGCGGGAGTCCTACAATGAGCAGTTCTTC,CAISDKRESYNEQFF
.,TRBJ2-7,.,TRBV5-1,14,TGCGCCAGCAGCTCTGGAGGGACAATCGACGAGCAGTACTTC,CASSSGGTIDEQYF
.,TRBJ1-1,.,TRBV7-2,13,TGTGCCAGCAGCTTCCAGGGGAAGGCTGAAGCTTTCTTT,CASSFQGKAEAFF
.,TRBJ1-1,.,TRBV4-1,14,TGCGCCAGCAGCCACCCTCCGAGGAACACTGAAGCTTTCTTT,CASSHPPRNTEAFF
.,TRBJ2-5,few,TRBV6-1,13,TGTGCCAGCAGTGGGCAGGTCCAAGAGACCCAGTACTTC,CASSGQVQETQYF
.,TRBJ1-5,once,TRBV20-1,15,TGCAGTGCTAGAGAGGACATTTATAGCAATCAGCCCCAGCATTTT,CSAREDIYSNQPQHF
.,TRBJ2-2,.,TRBV4-2,13,TGTGCCAGCAGCCTAGATAACACCGGGGAGCTGTTTTTT,CASSLDNTGELFF
TRBD2,TRBJ2-3,.,TRBV3-1,15,TGTGCCAGCAGCCAAGATCTCAGCGGGAGCGCTACGCAGTATTTT,CASSQDLSGSATQYF
TRBD1,TRBJ1-3,.,TRBV2,15,TGTGCCAGCAGCCCACAGGGGATGTCTGGAAACACCATATATTTT,CASSPQGMSGNTIYF
.,TRBJ2-1,.,TRBV7-6,14,TGTGCCAGCAGCTTAGACTACCTTTACAATGAGCAGTTCTTC,CASSLDYLYNEQFF
.,TRBJ2-7,.,TRBV11-2,15,TGTGCCAGCAGCTTCTACCCAGCGCCGGGGTACGAGCAGTACTTC,CASSFYPAPGYEQYF
.,TRBJ2-5,.,TRBV2,17,TGTGCCAGCAGCCCAAGGTCTGAAATGACAGGCCAAGAGACCCAGTACTTC,CASSPRSEMTGQETQYF
.,TRBJ2-3,.,TRBV19,16,TGTGCCAGTAGTATTTCCCGCAGGACTAGCACAGATACGCAGTATTTT,CASSISRRTSTDTQYF
.,TRBJ1-5,.,TRBV15,14,TGTGCCACCAGAACCTCCGGGGGGGACCAGCCCCAGCATTTT,CATRTSGGDQPQHF
.,TRBJ2-5,.,TRBV7-3,15,TGTGCCAGCAGCTCTCGGGGCGGGCTTGGAGAGACCCAGTACTTC,CASSSRGGLGETQYF
TRBD1,TRBJ2-2,.,TRBV28,18,TGTGCCAGCAGTTTACCGCCAGGACAGGGGTTGAACACCGGGGAGCTGTTTTTT,CASSLPPGQGLNTGELFF
TRBD2,TRBJ2-5,.,TRBV19,13,TGTGCCAGCCGGGGACTAGGCCAAGAGACCCAGTACTTC,CASRGLGQETQYF
TRBD2,TRBJ2-7,.,TRBV7-8,19,TGTGCCAGCAGCTTAGCGCTGAGGCTAGCGGGGGGTAGCTCCTACGAGCAGTACTTC,CASSLALRLAGGSSYEQYF
TRBD2,TRBJ2-2,.,TRBV10-3,21,TGTGCCATCAGCGGTCCGGGACTAGCGGGGGGTCCGCCGGGGAACACCGGGGAGCTGTTTTTT,CAISGPGLAGGPPGNTGELFF
.,TRBJ1-5,.,TRBV20-1,15,TGCAGTGTCGTCCGGCGCGAGGTAAGGGATCAGCCCCAGCATTTT,CSVVRREVRDQPQHF
.,TRBJ2-1,.,TRBV20-1,13,TGCAGTGCTAGACTATTCAATGACAATGAGCAGTTCTTC,CSARLFNDNEQFF
.,TRBJ2-2,.,TRBV19,16,TGTGCCAGTACCACGCGCGGAGGGAAAAGAACCGGGGAGCTGTTTTTT,CASTTRGGKRTGELFF
.,TRBJ1-5,.,TRBV19,13,TGTGCCAGTAGTATACGGCAGAATCAGCCCCAGCATTTT,CASSIRQNQPQHF
TRBD1,TRBJ2-5,.,TRBV5-6,14,TGTGCCAGCAGCGGGGACAGCATCCAAGAGACCCAGTACTTC,CASSGDSIQETQYF
TRBD2,TRBJ2-5,.,TRBV20-1,13,TGCAGTGCCACGGCTAGCGGGAAAGAGACCCAGTACTTC,CSATASGKETQYF
.,TRBJ2-5,.,TRBV29-1,12,TGCAGCGTCTGGGGGCTTCAAGAGACCCAGTACTTC,CSVWGLQETQYF
TRBD1,TRBJ1-5,.,TRBV4-1,15,TGCGCCAGCAGCCACGCGGACAGGGATGGTCAGCCCCAGCATTTT,CASSHADRDGQPQHF
.,TRBJ2-2,.,TRBV30,16,TGTGCCTGGAACCCTCAGGGGAGCCCAAACACCGGGGAGCTGTTTTTT,CAWNPQGSPNTGELFF
.,TRBJ2-5,.,TRBV9,14,TGTGCCAGCAGCCCCCGGGGGGCCGGGGAGACCCAGTACTTC,CASSPRGAGETQYF
.,TRBJ2-1,.,TRBV20-1,14,TGCAGTGCCGCCAGGACTACCGACGCCAATGAGCAGTTCTTC,CSAARTTDANEQFF
.,TRBJ2-2,.,TRBV12-3/TRBV12-4,14,TGTGCCAGCAGTCCGGGGTATGAGGGCGGGGAGCTGTTTTTT,CASSPGYEGGELFF
TRBD2,TRBJ2-3,once,TRBV20-1,15,TGCAGTGAGGGCGGGGGGGCATTACGCACAGATACGCAGTATTTT,CSEGGGALRTDTQYF
TRBD2,TRBJ2-2,.,TRBV20-1,16,TGCAGTGCTAGAGCCGGGGGGGGCGAGGGCACCGGGGAGCTGTTTTTT,CSARAGGGEGTGELFF
TRBD2,TRBJ2-3,.,TRBV10-2,14,TGCGCCAGCTCGAACGGACTAGAATTCGATACGCAGTATTTT,CASSNGLEFDTQYF
TRBD1,TRBJ2-1,.,TRBV18,16,TGTGCCAGCTCGGCACAGTTGGGACAGGGTGACAATGAGCAGTTCTTC,CASSAQLGQGDNEQFF
TRBD2,TRBJ2-3,once,TRBV6-1,16,TGTGCCAGCAGTGAAAGGCGCGGGGGTAGCACAGATACGCAGTATTTT,CASSERRGGSTDTQYF